The rows below give T cell receptor beta chains drawn from one sample of a study of T cell repertoires in cytomegalovirus infection. In TCRdb, the reads were re-called with MiXCR into one record per CDR3 protein. Of approximately 250,000 distinct CDR3 sequences listed, roughly 9% are singletons. Sequencing input: PBMCs. These receptors came from a human donor in good health (CMV status not recorded). Some clones in this sample may be carry-over from other donors' samples. Both conserved end residues are part of each CDR3. Only some rows state a clone size, as once, few, many or a class for expanded clones.

V gene	J gene	clone size	CDR3 protein
TRBV19	TRBJ1-6	few	CASAFALASPLHF
TRBV28	TRBJ2-1	-	CASSLRDMSSYNEQFF
TRBV7-2	TRBJ2-4	many	CASSLGGLDIQYF
TRBV7-2	TRBJ1-1	many	CASSLGYRLNTEAFF
TRBV7-6	TRBJ1-3	few	CASSRMGPPIYF
TRBV12-3/TRBV12-4	TRBJ2-3	few	CASSFGQTRDTQYF
TRBV28	TRBJ2-2	-	CASSPSGGALGELFF
TRBV7-2	TRBJ1-4	many	CASSDGSKSEKLFF
TRBV28	TRBJ2-1	few	CASSPSGGGANEQFF
TRBV5-6	TRBJ2-7	many	CASSLSGGSYEQYF
TRBV7-6	TRBJ2-1	many	CASSFSMAGGPLYNEQFF
TRBV2	TRBJ1-1	-	CASSAGPMNTEAFF
TRBV7-2	TRBJ1-1	many	CASSLEMLRGAEAFF
TRBV18	TRBJ2-7	-	CASSPTGTSGGLSSYEQYF
TRBV10-2	TRBJ2-1	many	CASSESLIAGEREQFF
TRBV19	TRBJ1-1	few	CASRRDRGNTEAFF
TRBV5-1	TRBJ2-2	many	CASSQSRGRGELFF
TRBV7-9	TRBJ2-1	many	CASSSTVLAWRRGGGDEQFF